Shown below are 5 T cell receptor beta chains from a single sample sequenced in a study of shared clonotypes between healthy human individuals. Profiling relied on immunoSEQ multiplex PCR, and the TCRdb table lists in-frame clones only, not all of them. Altogether a few million clones are present, nearly 97% being singletons, with the ten largest covering roughly 0.13%. Specimen: naive CD4+ T cells sorted from blood. Subset of the sample: CD45RA+ positively selected. Receptors were obtained from a man aged 18-30 years in good health.

This clone was seen a single time. This chain links TRBV25-1 with TRBJ2-1; D tentatively fits TRBD1 or TRBD2 (5 bases each). From germline, CDR1 is MGHDK and CDR2 SYGVNS. Trimming left V 4 bases short and J 5 bases short, with 21 bases between. The CDR3 spans 17 residues. The chain's CDR3 is CASSVSGLRDGHNEQFF. The CDR3 nucleotides are TGTGCCAGCAGTGTCTCCGGACTCCGGGACGGGCACAATGAGCAGTTCTTC.

The genes are TRBV2 and TRBJ2-7, with a weak D call TRBD2 (6 bases). Looked up from germline, CDR1 is SNHLY and CDR2 is FYNNEI. V was shortened by 6 bases and J by 1 base, with 13 bases between the two germline ends. This CDR3 is 14 amino acids long. CDR3 loop: CASREGTSSYEQYF. The DNA for the CDR3 is TGTGCCAGCAGGGAGGGGACGAGTTCCTACGAGCAGTACTTC.

The chain employs TRBV10-3 and TRBJ2-5; TRBD1 matches 9 bases. J lost 2 bases, V lost 6 bases, and 7 bases had no gene match. Germline assignment: CDR1 ENHRY and CDR2 SYGVKD. The CDR3 has 15 amino acids. The CDR3 is CAIRKPGQGQETQYF. CDR3 coding DNA: TGTGCCATCAGGAAACCGGGACAGGGACAAGAGACCCAGTACTTC.

CDR3 coding DNA: TGTGCCAGCAGTTTCCTACTCGGACAGGGAATTCGCGCTGAAGCTTTCTTT. It specifies CASSFLLGQGIRAEAFF. The chain employs TRBV28 and TRBJ1-1; TRBD1 agrees at 8 bases. Germline lookup yields CDR1 MDHEN and CDR2 SYDVKM. V shed 3 bases, J shed 6 bases, and the junction held 15 bases outside the gene matches. CDR3 size: 17 residues.

The chain has TRBV5-4 and TRBJ2-2, with TRBD1 identical over 10 bases. Trimming took 4 bases from V and 7 from J; bases not matched to a gene: 1. Germline loops: CDR1 SGHNT, CDR2 YYREEE (reference sequence). The CDR3 is 13 residues long. The CDR3 DNA reads as TGTGCCAGCAGCGGGACAGGGGTCGGGGAGCTGTTTTTT. This sequence encodes CASSGTGVGELFF.